One sample yielded the 30 T cell receptor beta chains listed below, sequenced in a study of blood T cells in healthy people across ages. Together with a sample-barcoded 5' primer, a J-beta primer mix was included in a second PCR lasting about 6 to 11 cycles. TCRdb passed the 5' RACE reads through MiXCR, listing each CDR3 protein once. This table has hundreds of thousands of distinct CDR3 sequences, 49% appearing once. Sequenced material: blood. The receptors come from a woman in her sixties or seventies in good health.

The chain's CDR3 is CASSLAPTGDEQYF. In nucleotides, the CDR3 is TGTGCCAGCAGCTTGGCCCCTACAGGGGACGAGCAGTACTTC. The chain links TRBV5-5 to TRBJ2-7, with TRBD1 identical over 7 bases. Germline CDR1 and CDR2: SGHKS and YYEKEE (reference sequence). This CDR3 has 14 residues. Trimming removed 0 bases from V and 5 bases from J; junction bases left unmatched: 5.

V gene TRBV10-3 combines with J gene TRBJ2-3; TRBD2 aligns across 11 bases. Germline CDR1 is ENHRY and CDR2 is SYGVKD. J lost 4 bases, V lost 11 bases, and 5 bases had no gene match. The CDR3 extends over 13 amino acids. Written as DNA, the CDR3 is TGTGCCGTGACTAGCGGGATTCCAGATACGCAGTATTTT. As protein: CAVTSGIPDTQYF.

The CDR3, as DNA: TGCAGTGCTAGTTTGGCCCTACCCAATACCAGGGAGCTGTTTTTT. This sequence encodes CSASLALPNTRELFF. The rearrangement joins TRBV20-1 to TRBJ2-2, with unresolved D. With 3 bases removed from V and 9 bases from J, the gap between germline ends came to 20 bases. The CDR3 contains 15 residues. Germline-derived CDR1 and CDR2 are DFQATT and SNEGSKA (reference sequence).

This clonotype was counted only a few times. The chain carries TRBV20-1 and TRBJ2-7, with 9 bases aligning to TRBD2. This CDR3 spans 14 amino acids. Germline CDR1 DFQATT, CDR2 SNEGSKA (reference sequence). Trimming removed 3 bases from V and 0 bases from J; junction bases left unmatched: 3. The CDR3, as DNA: TGCAGTGCTAGGGCTAGCGGGGACTCCTACGAGCAGTACTTC. It codes for CSARASGDSYEQYF.

The J gene is TRBJ2-7, the V gene TRBV3-1; D gene ambiguous. The CDR3 covers 13 residues. CDR1 is LGHDT, CDR2 YNNKEL, per germline (reference sequence). Between the trimmed V and J ends, which lost 0 bases and 6 bases, there was a span of 9 bases. This chain's CDR3 is CASSQDGWSEQYF. CDR3 coding DNA: TGTGCCAGCAGCCAAGATGGGTGGAGCGAGCAGTACTTC.

This clonotype was recorded many times. J is TRBJ2-1 and V is TRBV24-1; TRBD2 matches at 9 bases. V lost 3 bases and J lost 9; bases outside the gene matches: 8. The CDR3 runs to 15 residues. Germline V gene sequence: CDR1 KGHDR, CDR2 SFDVKD. The CDR3 here is CATSDRASGKGEQFF. The CDR3 DNA is TGTGCCACCAGTGATCGAGCTAGCGGGAAGGGTGAGCAGTTCTTC.

Regarding this clonotype: Mismatch with germline at one junction end may stem from a read error. V and J are TRBV5-1 and TRBJ2-7; D is perhaps TRBD1 (5 bases). The CDR3 extends over 14 amino acids. Germline V gene data show CDR1 as SGHRS and CDR2 as YFSETQ. Written as DNA, the CDR3 is TGCGCCAGCAGCTTGGGGACAAACCTCTACGAGCAGGACTTC. Translated: CASSLGTNLYEQDF.

V usage is TRBV6-5 and J usage is TRBJ2-1; a weak D match, TRBD2 (5 bases). This CDR3 is 14 amino acids long. Trimming stripped 7 bases from V and 3 bases from J, with 13 bases between. Per the germline V gene, CDR1 is MNHEY and CDR2 is SVGAGI. The CDR3 bases are TGTGCCAGCACCCTCGGAGGCCGCTACAATGAGCAGTTCTTC. Protein: CASTLGGRYNEQFF.

This chain joins TRBV11-2 and TRBJ2-3; TRBD2 agrees at 8 bases. The CDR3 sequence is 16 residues long. The V and J ends lost 2 bases and 2 bases, in that order; junction bases with no gene match: 6. Germline V gene lookup returns CDR1 SGHAT and CDR2 FQNNGV. CDR3 sequence reads: CASSLNGRAPTDTQYF. The CDR3 DNA is TGTGCCAGCAGCTTAAACGGGAGGGCCCCCACAGATACGCAGTATTTT.

The chain combines TRBV29-1 with TRBJ2-2, with D unresolved. Germline V CDR1 and CDR2: SQVTM, ANQGSEA. The CDR3 sequence is 12 residues long. Trimming took 3 bases from V and 4 from J, leaving 6 bases between them. The CDR3 here is CSVDGTTGELFF. CDR3 nucleotides: TGCAGCGTTGATGGCACCACCGGGGAGCTGTTTTTT.

In its sample, this clonotype was seen a few times. In DNA, the CDR3 is TGCAGTGGGTTTTTGGCTAGCGGCAACGAGCAGTACTTC. Translation: CSGFLASGNEQYF. The chain joins TRBV20-1 to TRBJ2-7; 7 bases match TRBD2. V lost 7 bases, J lost 5 bases, and 11 bases stayed unmatched. Germline assignment: CDR1 DFQATT and CDR2 SNEGSKA (reference sequence). The CDR3 sequence is 13 residues long.

This clonotype was seen a handful of times. The V gene is TRBV5-1, the J gene TRBJ2-1; D gene ambiguous. This CDR3 is built from 13 residues. From germline, CDR1 is SGHRS and CDR2 YFSETQ. Trimming removed 7 bases from V and 7 bases from J, with 15 bases in between. CDR3 amino acids: CASAQLAGNEQFF. The CDR3 nucleotides read TGCGCCAGCGCCCAGCTTGCTGGGAATGAGCAGTTCTTC.

This clonotype has at least ten counts. The junction shows a germline mismatch at one end, possibly a read error. This chain connects TRBV5-1 to TRBJ2-7; D is ambiguous. The CDR3 runs 11 residues. The germline CDR1 and CDR2 sequences are SGHRS and YFSETQ. Written as DNA, the CDR3 is TGTGCCAGCAGCTTGGAATACGAGCAGTACTTC. This translates into CASSLEYEQYF.

This clonotype showed up just once. V is TRBV3-1 and J is TRBJ2-1; D is possibly TRBD2 (6 bases). Trimming removed 0 bases at V and 6 bases at J, with 12 bases between. The V gene's germline CDR1 is LGHDT and CDR2 YNNKEL (reference sequence). The CDR3 consists of 15 residues. CDR3 residues: CASSQDLQEGNEQFF. DNA of the CDR3: TGTGCCAGCAGCCAAGACCTACAGGAGGGCAATGAGCAGTTCTTC.

This clonotype was seen more than once but under ten times. CDR3 in amino acids: CSVGRGKTNTEAFF. CDR3 coding DNA: TGCAGCGTTGGGAGAGGGAAGACGAACACTGAAGCTTTCTTT. The V call is TRBV29-1, the J call TRBJ1-1; D gene unclear. With 4 bases removed from V and 1 base from J, the gap between germline ends came to 13 bases. The germline V gene has CDR1 SQVTM and CDR2 ANQGSEA. The CDR3 covers 14 residues.

This clonotype has just a few counts. The chain couples TRBV20-1 to TRBJ2-5; 14 bases fit TRBD2. The better agreement between TRBJ2-7 and the DNA end casts doubt on the J call. Germline CDR1 is DFQATT and CDR2 is SNEGSKA (reference sequence). The CDR3 consists of 13 residues. In DNA form, the CDR3 reads TGCAGTGCTGGACTAGCGGGAGGCAACGAGCAGTACTTC. It encodes CSAGLAGGNEQYF.

V usage is TRBV9 and J usage is TRBJ2-5; D is possibly TRBD1 or TRBD2 (5 bases each). CDR1 SGDLS and CDR2 YYNGEE come from the germline V gene. Deletions cut 7 bases from V and 4 bases from J, with 17 bases between. The length of the CDR3 is 14 residues. For the CDR3, the DNA is TGTGCCAGCCCCCGTGAGGGGTCTGGAGAGACCCAGTACTTC. It translates to CASPREGSGETQYF. The full variable domain, its missing parts supplied by reference TRBV9 and TRBJ2-5, is DSGVTQTPKHLITATGQRVTLRCSPRSGDLSVYWYQQSLDQGLQFLIQYYNGEERAKGNILERFSAQQFPDLHSELNLSSLELGDSALYFCASPREGSGETQYFGPGTRLLVL.

CDR3: CAWSVGQGSGYTF. CDR3 bases: TGTGCCTGGAGTGTCGGACAGGGGAGCGGCTACACCTTC. The genes are TRBV30 and TRBJ1-2; 9 bases are a match to TRBD1. The CDR3 runs 13 residues. Germline loops: CDR1 GTSNPN, CDR2 SVGIG (reference sequence). Losses at the gene ends were 0 bases for V and 8 bases for J; bases not matched to a gene: 4.

V and J are TRBV7-8 and TRBJ2-3; possible D gene TRBD2, 5 bases. The germline V gene has CDR1 SGHVS and CDR2 FQNEAQ. This CDR3 has 12 residues. Between the trimmed V and J ends, which lost 5 bases and 6 bases, there was a span of 9 bases. The CDR3 loop reads CASSPGLDTQYF. CDR3 DNA: TGTGCCAGCAGCCCGGGGTTGGATACGCAGTATTTT.

The chain recombines TRBV2 with TRBJ2-3; the D gene is possibly TRBD2 (5 bases). This CDR3 comprises 15 residues. The V end lost 8 bases, the J end lost 0 bases, and 15 bases lay between the germline ends. CDR1 is SNHLY, CDR2 FYNNEI, per germline. The CDR3 loop is CASGSGLTSTDTQYF. DNA of the CDR3: TGTGCCAGCGGGTCGGGATTGACTAGCACAGATACGCAGTATTTT.

The gene calls are TRBV20-1 and TRBJ2-7; 9 bases align to TRBD1. The junction had 5 bases not matched to a gene; V was cut back by 6 bases and J by 2 bases. CDR1 is DFQATT, CDR2 SNEGSKA, per germline (reference sequence). This CDR3 is built from 13 residues. The CDR3 reads CSASRQGAYEQYF. The CDR3, as DNA: TGCAGTGCGAGCCGACAGGGGGCCTACGAGCAGTACTTC.

On this clonotype: The junction departs from germline at one end; a sequencing error may be responsible. The rearrangement uses TRBV20-1 and TRBJ2-7; TRBD1 matches at 7 bases. Germline lookup yields CDR1 DFQATT and CDR2 SNEGSKA (reference sequence). The CDR3 runs 19 residues. The CDR3 sequence is CSARDLTGMGLLGSYEQYF. The DNA of the CDR3 is TGCAGCGCTAGAGATCTGACAGGGATGGGTTTATTGGGCTCCTACGAGCAGTACTTC.

The rearrangement links TRBV4-2 to TRBJ2-5, with 8 positions matching TRBD2. The J call is uncertain, as TRBJ2-7 better fits the DNA end. Germline V gene sequence: CDR1 LGHNA, CDR2 YNFKEQ. This CDR3 has 15 amino acids. In nucleotides, the CDR3 is TGTGCCAGCAGCGAGGGACGAGCGGGAGACGGCGAGCAGTACTTC. Amino acids: CASSEGRAGDGEQYF.

This clonotype was counted between two and nine times. This rearrangement joins TRBV4-3 to TRBJ2-3; 8 nucleotides line up with TRBD2. V shed 1 base and J 6 bases; nucleotides not matched to a gene: 6. Per the germline V gene, CDR1 is LGHNA and CDR2 is YSLEER. The CDR3 sequence is 15 residues long. The CDR3, as DNA: TGCGCCAGCAGCCAAGGCTTGCGGGGGGTTGATACGCAGTATTTT. The encoded protein is CASSQGLRGVDTQYF.

The chain carries TRBV7-9 and TRBJ2-5; D is unclear. The CDR3 is 12 amino acids. Germline assignment: CDR1 SEHNR and CDR2 FQNEAQ (reference sequence). Between the trimmed V and J ends, which lost 7 bases and 0 bases, there was a span of 6 bases. The CDR3 sequence: CASTTYQETQYF. In nucleotides, the CDR3 is TGTGCCAGCACCACCTACCAAGAGACCCAGTACTTC.

This clonotype was counted between two and nine times. The CDR3 loop is CASSLNGYNEQYF. DNA for the CDR3: TGCGCCAGCAGCTTGAACGGTTACAATGAGCAGTACTTC. J is TRBJ2-5 and V is TRBV5-1; D remains unclear. The CDR3 sequence is 13 residues long. Trimming cost V 1 base and J 11 bases, with 15 bases left between them. The germline V gene has CDR1 SGHRS and CDR2 YFSETQ.

This clonotype was counted a few times. J is TRBJ2-3 and V is TRBV20-1; 8 bases agree with TRBD2. The ends lost 3 bases at V and 5 bases at J; junction bases unmatched: 10. The CDR3 has 15 amino acids. Germline lookup yields CDR1 DFQATT and CDR2 SNEGSKA (reference sequence). CDR3 residues: CSASSAGGGVDTQYF. The DNA for the CDR3 is TGCAGTGCTAGCTCTGCGGGAGGAGGAGTAGATACGCAGTATTTT.

This clonotype was counted only a few times. V usage is TRBV4-3 and J usage is TRBJ2-5; unclear D gene. CDR3 length: 17 amino acids. Germline V lookup: CDR1 LGHNA, CDR2 YSLEER. V was shortened by 0 bases and J by 4 bases, with 18 bases between the two germline ends. For the CDR3, the DNA is TGCGCCAGCAGCCAAGATTTCCATTCAAGCCGCCCAGAGACCCAGTACTTC. As protein: CASSQDFHSSRPETQYF.

This clonotype has more than one count but fewer than ten. The chain has TRBV4-3 and TRBJ1-1; D is undetermined. This CDR3 has 12 residues. The V gene lost 4 bases and the J gene lost 7 bases, with 10 bases spanning the gap. Germline V gene sequence: CDR1 LGHNA, CDR2 YSLEER. CDR3 region: CASSRERNEAFF. For the CDR3, the DNA is TGCGCCAGCAGCCGCGAAAGAAATGAAGCTTTCTTT.

With regard to this clonotype: One end of the junction varies from germline; a read error may be responsible. As DNA, the CDR3 is TGTGCCAACAGTTTAGGATTTATGGGACAGGTTAATGAAAAACTGTTTTTT. Translated: CANSLGFMGQVNEKLFF. V usage is TRBV27 and J usage is TRBJ1-4; 8 nucleotides agree with TRBD1. From germline, CDR1 is MNHEY and CDR2 SMNVEV (reference sequence). This CDR3 region has 17 residues.